This TCR beta chain appears in the sequencing data of a study of blood T cell repertoires in COVID-19 (TCRdb year 2020). A note on the overall study: Samples covering the acute and convalescent phases of COVID-19 were provided by collaborators in the United States, Italy and Spain. Where HLA class I and class II types were available, the types were taken from metadata supplied by the sample provider, not from assay-based typing. Samples were obtained from the ongoing ImmuneRACE study (first 160 participants) and from approximately 1,200 subjects provided by 6 global collaborators. The prospective study material was composed of cDNA or gDNA derived from T cells, B-cell-depleted T cells, or PBMCs. The repertoires were released in a freely available public database intended as a resource for research on the immune response to SARS-CoV-2. Deeply sampled blood TCRbeta repertoires from subjects exposed to, actively infected with, or recovered from COVID-19 were included in the dataset. A de-identified subject ID, COVID-19 status, age in years and sex were almost always included in the sample metadata. Summary of the overall study and its limitations: How much clinical and demographic metadata was included differed by source and by participant, and the metadata was provided uncurated.

Collaborating institutions collected whole blood in K2EDTA tubes following their own protocols. Collaborator samples were shipped for TCRbeta analysis as frozen whole blood, isolated PBMCs, or DNA extracted from either sample type. Points on this clone: The antigen it binds to is not known. Per-nucleotide qualities are absent, and no much larger clonotype sits a single base away.

The germline V gene (reference sequence) supplies CDR1 SGHKS and CDR2 YYEKEE. The CDR3 contains 12 residues, cysteine and phenylalanine counted. This entry keeps only the CDR3 DNA: 36 bases, framed from base 1. The germline V end is reduced by 8 bases and the J end by 10 bases; junction bases left unmatched: 7. TCRbeta CDR3 regions were amplified from genomic DNA using the immunoSEQ Assay, a bias-controlled multiplex PCR. Regarding the original processing steps: Within the assay, amplification of reference gene primers was used to estimate how many nucleated cells each sample contained. Sequence reads were collapsed and filtered to measure the absolute abundance of every unique TCRbeta CDR3 rearrangement. For each sample, productive Simpson clonality was calculated as the square root of Simpson's diversity index over productive rearrangements. TCRdb took this table from immuneACCESS and kept in-frame rearrangements with V and J called. Such tables lack part of the clones; where checked against another copy, unresolved V genes explain under half of the gap, and the rest is unexplained. V and J calls plus clone size are reproduced from that table; the DNA served to infer D and trimming. The sample yields a few hundred thousand clones; around 82% were counted once. Of the sample, 2.9% is held by the ten largest clones.

Specimen: peripheral blood. This sequence originates from a middle-aged man with active or convalescent COVID-19. The receptor chain draws on TRBV5-5 and TRBJ1-2, and 11 junction bases match TRBD1. The CDR3 amino acid sequence is: CASRGQGASYTF. The DNA is TGTGCCAGTCGCGGACAGGGGGCATCCTACACCTTC.